This TCR beta chain was captured by sequencing in a study of OX40 agonist ivuxolimab in advanced cancers. Overall study context: Dose-escalation patients had hepatocellular carcinoma, melanoma, renal cell or head and neck cancer. Participants averaged about 66 years of age (range roughly 23 to 90) and were under 90% male.

CDR1 is SEHNR, CDR2 FQNEAQ, per germline (reference sequence). With V trimmed by 4 bases and J by 4 bases, 12 bases remained unmatched. This CDR3 comprises 16 residues. The method was immunoSEQ multiplex PCR; TCRdb's version includes in-frame clones alone and lacks a portion of them. The sample includes about 67,000 clones, 87% of them seen just once. Sampling of blood occurred at baseline, cycle 4 day 1, and cycle 7 day 1. This specimen was CD4+ or CD8+ T cells sorted from blood, taken in a trial of the OX40 agonist ivuxolimab. The clonotype comes from an adult with an advanced solid tumor such as melanoma, head and neck, liver or kidney cancer. V and J are TRBV7-9 and TRBJ2-7; 8 bases align to TRBD2. CDR3 in amino acids: CASSWEPGLGAYEQYF. CDR3 sequence (DNA): TGTGCCAGCAGCTGGGAACCGGGACTAGGTGCTTACGAGCAGTACTTC.